A single sample gave rise to the 23 T cell receptor beta chains below, sequenced in a study of blood T cell repertoires in COVID-19. Measured with immunoSEQ multiplex PCR; TCRdb has only the in-frame clones, and not every one. This sample has some 230,000 clones, with approximately 90% found just once. Source material: PBMCs or T cells enriched from blood (not recorded which). These receptors all come from a woman aged 18 to 35 in a cohort exposed to, infected with or recovered from COVID-19 (not recorded which).

The chain links TRBV28 to TRBJ1-3; maybe TRBD1 (5 bases). V gave up 8 bases and J gave up 6 bases, with 17 bases separating them. Germline assignment: CDR1 MDHEN and CDR2 SYDVKM. CDR3 length: 14 residues. For the CDR3, the DNA is TGTGCCAGCTCGGCGGGGGGGAGGGAAAACACCATATATTTT. Its protein is CASSAGGRENTIYF. The entire variable domain, with the rest obtained from reference TRBV28 and TRBJ1-3, is as follows: DVKVTQSSRYLVKRTGEKVFLECVQDMDHENMFWYRQDPGLGLRLIYFSYDVKMKEKGDIPEGYSVSREKKERFSLILESASTNQTSMYLCASSAGGRENTIYFGEGSWLTVV.

This clone has a handful of counts. CDR3 DNA: TGTGCCAGCTTCAGCGACCTGGTTGAAGCTTTCTTT. This codes for CASFSDLVEAFF. The chain uses TRBV21-1 and TRBJ1-1. TRBV21-1 is a listed pseudogene. The CDR3 totals 12 residues.

The chain recombines TRBV7-8 with TRBJ1-1; 10 nucleotides match TRBD1. The junction had 8 bases not matched to a gene; V was cut back by 5 bases and J by 5 bases. CDR3 length equals 15 residues. Germline V lookup: CDR1 SGHVS, CDR2 FQNEAQ. The CDR3 is CASSGRQGAGTEAFF. DNA of the CDR3: TGTGCCAGCAGCGGCCGACAGGGGGCCGGGACTGAAGCTTTCTTT.

This clone was detected only a few times. This rearrangement joins TRBV5-1 to TRBJ1-5; 9 nucleotides match TRBD1. In germline, CDR1 is SGHRS, CDR2 YFSETQ. This CDR3 has 14 amino acids. V was clipped by 0 bases and J by 7 bases; unmatched bases: 2. CDR3: CASSLDRGRQPQHF. CDR3 DNA: TGCGCCAGCAGCTTGGACAGGGGGCGACAGCCCCAGCATTTT.

The gene calls are TRBV9 and TRBJ1-3, with D unclear. The V end was cut by 1 base, the J end by 0 bases, with 14 bases between. This CDR3 spans 17 amino acids. CDR1 is SGDLS, CDR2 YYNGEE, per germline. The CDR3 region is CASSVQSAASSGNTIYF. For the CDR3, the DNA is TGTGCCAGCAGCGTACAAAGCGCCGCTAGCTCTGGAAACACCATATATTTT.

This clone turned up a few times. This chain connects TRBV10-1 to TRBJ1-2, with 10 bases fitting TRBD1. With 2 bases clipped from V and 0 bases from J, the junction kept 15 bases outside the gene matches. CDR1 and CDR2 from the germline V gene are WNHNN and SYGVQD (reference sequence). The CDR3 length is 20 residues. CDR3 region: CASSEGFGTGDPLPNYGYTF. CDR3 nucleotides: TGCGCCAGCAGTGAGGGGTTTGGGACAGGGGACCCCCTCCCTAACTATGGCTACACCTTC.

This rearrangement joins TRBV2 to TRBJ1-3; TRBD1 is a possible D gene (6 bases). Trimming left V 8 bases short and J 8 bases short, with 19 bases between. The length of the CDR3 is 14 residues. The germline V gene has CDR1 SNHLY and CDR2 FYNNEI. The chain's CDR3 is CASSTGTLTDTIYF. CDR3 in DNA: TGTGCCAGCTCCACCGGGACACTTACGGACACCATATATTTT.

The CDR3 reads CASNDRGGGYTF. The CDR3 DNA is TGTGCCAGCAATGATCGGGGGGGTGGCTACACCTTC. J is TRBJ1-2 and V is TRBV28, with D perhaps TRBD1 (5 bases). The CDR3 consists of 12 residues. Germline V gene sequence: CDR1 MDHEN, CDR2 SYDVKM. V gave up 7 bases and J gave up 7 bases, with 13 bases separating them.

The chain has TRBV15 and TRBJ2-7; 8 bases map to TRBD1. The CDR3 contains 15 residues. Germline CDR1 reads LNHNV; CDR2 reads YYDKDF (reference sequence). Unmatched junction bases numbered 4, after V lost 3 bases and J lost 0 bases. CDR3 bases: TGTGCCACCAGCAGTCCCACAGGGGGCTCCTACGAGCAGTACTTC. Its protein product is CATSSPTGGSYEQYF.

This rearrangement joins TRBV3-1 (or the pseudogene TRBV3-2) to TRBJ1-2; 7 nucleotides align to TRBD1. The CDR3 extends over 14 amino acids. Germline CDR1 LGHDT, CDR2 YNNKEL (reference sequence). Germline trimming cut 2 bases from V and 3 bases from J; bases unmatched to any gene: 3. CDR3 in amino acids: CASSQPDRDYGYTF. In DNA form, the CDR3 reads TGTGCCAGCAGCCAACCAGACAGGGACTATGGCTACACCTTC.

The chain recombines TRBV24-1 with TRBJ2-1; D remains ambiguous. Germline V gene sequence: CDR1 KGHDR, CDR2 SFDVKD. This CDR3 has 13 amino acids. The V end was cut by 3 bases, the J end by 1 base, with 3 bases between. CDR3: CATSDRSYNEQFF. CDR3 nucleotide sequence: TGTGCCACCAGTGATCGTTCCTACAATGAGCAGTTCTTC.

CDR3 region: CAISTIGTSQSTQYF. CDR3 DNA sequence: TGTGCCATCAGCACCATCGGGACTAGCCAATCTACGCAGTATTTT. This rearrangement joins TRBV10-3 to TRBJ2-3; 9 nucleotides agree with TRBD2. The J segment lost 8 bases and the V segment lost 6 bases, leaving 12 bases of the junction unmatched. Germline V gives CDR1 ENHRY, CDR2 SYGVKD. The CDR3 runs to 15 residues.

The chain recombines TRBV11-2 with TRBJ2-3; 10 bases are shared with TRBD2. CDR1 is SGHAT, CDR2 FQNNGV, per germline. CDR3 length: 16 residues. V shed 7 bases and J 3 bases; nucleotides not matched to a gene: 10. The CDR3 DNA is TGTGCCAGCACGGGTTTTGCTAGCGGGGGAACAGATACGCAGTATTTT. This codes for CASTGFASGGTDTQYF. The variable domain in full, with the rest retrieved from reference TRBV11-2 and TRBJ2-3, is EAGVAQSPRYKIIEKRQSVAFWCNPISGHATLYWYQQILGQGPKLLIQFQNNGVVDDSQLPKDRFSAERLKGVDSTLKIQPAKLEDSAVYLCASTGFASGGTDTQYFGPGTRLTVL.

The chain has TRBV14 and TRBJ2-1, with 7 nucleotides matching TRBD2. Germline V lookup: CDR1 SGHDN, CDR2 FVKESK. The CDR3 has 15 residues. J was trimmed by 5 bases and V by 4 bases; bases with no gene match: 8. Here the CDR3 reads CASSRRAGRDNEQFF. The DNA of the CDR3 is TGTGCCAGCAGCCGGAGGGCAGGGAGGGACAATGAGCAGTTCTTC.

This clone was seen once. The J gene is TRBJ2-2, the V gene TRBV7-3; no clear D gene. This CDR3 region has 12 residues. The ends were cut back, 4 bases at V and 5 bases at J, with 5 bases in the middle. Germline CDR1 and CDR2: SGHTA and FQGTGA. The CDR3 loop is CASSSDTGELFF. The CDR3 region has the DNA TGTGCCAGCAGCTCAGATACCGGGGAGCTGTTTTTT.

This chain connects TRBV28 to TRBJ1-6; D is unresolved. CDR1 and CDR2 from the germline V gene are MDHEN and SYDVKM. The V end was cut by 2 bases, the J end by 1 base, with 6 bases between. The CDR3 runs to 15 residues. The CDR3 DNA follows: TGTGCCAGCAGTTTAGAGGGTTCCTATAATTCACCCCTCCACTTT. Encoded protein: CASSLEGSYNSPLHF.

The rearrangement links TRBV15 to TRBJ1-2; TRBD1 is a possible D gene (5 bases). Trimming stripped 0 bases from V and 7 bases from J, with 24 bases between. CDR3 size: 18 residues. Germline V lookup: CDR1 LNHNV, CDR2 YYDKDF (reference sequence). The CDR3 here is CATSRDVRAGGLSSGYTF. In DNA form, the CDR3 reads TGTGCCACCAGCAGAGATGTCAGGGCAGGTGGGCTTTCAAGTGGCTACACCTTC.

V gene TRBV28 combines with J gene TRBJ2-3, with 14 bases matching TRBD2. The CDR3 contains 15 residues. V dropped 4 bases and J dropped 5; count of bases not matched to a gene: 2. From germline, CDR1 is MDHEN and CDR2 SYDVKM. As DNA, the CDR3 is TGTGCCAGCAGTTCGGGACTAGCGGGAGTAGATACGCAGTATTTT. This gives the protein CASSSGLAGVDTQYF.

The chain links TRBV25-1 to TRBJ1-1, with no clear D. The germline V gene has CDR1 MGHDK and CDR2 SYGVNS. V was pared by 1 base and J by 3 bases, with 12 bases between. The CDR3 has 15 residues. This chain's CDR3 is CASSESGSEDTEAFF. The CDR3 bases are TGTGCCAGCAGTGAATCGGGTTCTGAAGACACTGAAGCTTTCTTT.

The rearrangement uses TRBV3-1 (or the pseudogene TRBV3-2) and TRBJ1-3; 7 bases are a match to TRBD1. After removal of 4 bases from V and 7 bases from J, the junction contained 28 bases not matched to a gene. The germline V gene has CDR1 LGHDT and CDR2 YNNKEL (reference sequence). This CDR3 comprises 21 residues. The CDR3 DNA follows: TGTGCCAGCAGCCTCTTCCGATACGACCCCGGGACAGATCACCCAAGGAACACCATATATTTT. Its translation: CASSLFRYDPGTDHPRNTIYF.

The rearrangement joins TRBV27 to TRBJ2-7, with TRBD2 matching over 10 bases. In germline, CDR1 is MNHEY, CDR2 SMNVEV (reference sequence). The CDR3 length is 14 residues. The trim removed 5 bases at V and 2 bases at J, leaving 3 bases unmatched. The CDR3 protein is CASSLAGATYEQYF. For the CDR3, the DNA is TGTGCCAGCAGTCTAGCGGGGGCCACCTACGAGCAGTACTTC.

This rearrangement joins TRBV6-2 or TRBV6-3 to TRBJ2-7; maybe TRBD1 (5 bases). This CDR3 comprises 14 residues. V was pared by 0 bases and J by 6 bases, with 12 bases between. Germline V gives CDR1 MNHEY, CDR2 SVGEGT. The CDR3 nucleotides are TGTGCCAGCAGTTACTCGATTTGGGGCGCCGAGCAGTACTTC. It encodes CASSYSIWGAEQYF.

CDR3 region: CASSLGSGSGNTIYF. The CDR3 DNA reads TGTGCCAGCAGCTTAGGTAGCGGCTCTGGAAACACCATATATTTT. The chain has TRBV7-9 and TRBJ1-3; D unresolved. V shed 1 base and J shed 0 bases, with 7 bases lying between them. Looked up from germline, CDR1 is SEHNR and CDR2 is FQNEAQ (reference sequence). This CDR3 has 15 amino acids.